Following are 6 T cell receptor beta chains from one sample sequenced in a study of beta chain features in type 1 diabetes. What was sequenced were expressed TCRB transcripts, since all of the isolated RNA had been reverse transcribed. Clones were sequenced by immunoSEQ multiplex PCR, and TCRdb holds only the in-frame ones, with some missing. Counted here are 450,000 to 550,000 clones, around 30% occurring once; the ten biggest clones make up about 0.065%. Sequencing used naive CD4+ T cells from blood. The receptors shown here come from a man younger than 35 in good health.

This clone came up a few times. V usage is TRBV27 and J usage is TRBJ2-1; 15 nucleotides match TRBD2. From germline, CDR1 is MNHEY and CDR2 SMNVEV (reference sequence). The CDR3 has 17 residues. Unmatched junction bases numbered 7, after V lost 5 bases and J lost 5 bases. CDR3: CASSLGTSGRSNNEQFF. The CDR3 DNA is TGTGCCAGCAGTCTCGGGACTAGCGGGAGGTCCAACAATGAGCAGTTCTTC.

The rearrangement uses TRBV28 and TRBJ2-1; D not resolved. The CDR3 has 15 residues. Per the germline V gene, CDR1 is MDHEN and CDR2 is SYDVKM. V lost 6 bases and J lost 2, with 14 bases in between. CDR3 residues: CASSPRPAPYNEQFF. CDR3 sequence (DNA): TGTGCCAGCAGCCCCCGACCAGCTCCCTACAATGAGCAGTTCTTC.

The table lists this clone with a few counts. The chain links TRBV2 to TRBJ2-3; perhaps TRBD2 as D (6 bases). Germline values: CDR1 SNHLY, CDR2 FYNNEI. Trimming removed 6 bases at V and 4 bases at J, with 14 bases between. The CDR3 is 14 residues long. CDR3 sequence: CASSPRRDSDTQYF. The CDR3 DNA reads TGTGCCAGCAGCCCGCGGAGGGACTCAGATACGCAGTATTTT.

The chain links TRBV6-1 to TRBJ2-1; D uncertain. Germline-derived CDR1 and CDR2 are MNHNS and SASEGT. There are 16 residues in the CDR3. Trimming took 4 bases from V and 0 from J, leaving 13 bases between them. CDR3 coding DNA: TGTGCCAGCAGTGCAAGGGTGTCAGACTCCTACAATGAGCAGTTCTTC. It yields the protein CASSARVSDSYNEQFF.

The gene calls are TRBV5-1 and TRBJ2-1; the match to TRBD2 covers 7 bases. This CDR3 comprises 16 residues. Germline V gene lookup returns CDR1 SGHRS and CDR2 YFSETQ. J gave up 6 bases and V 5 bases, and 14 bases lay outside the gene matches. CDR3 DNA sequence: TGCGCCAGCAGGAGACTAGCTAGCATTGATAGCAATGAGCAGTTCTTC. It translates to CASRRLASIDSNEQFF. Looking up the rest from reference TRBV5-1 and TRBJ2-1 gives the full variable domain: KAGVTQTPRYLIKTRGQQVTLSCSPISGHRSVSWYQQTPGQGLQFLFEYFSETQRNKGNFPGRFSGRQFSNSRSEMNVSTLELGDSALYLCASRRLASIDSNEQFFGPGTRLTVL.

On this clone itself: A read error may account for a junction end that differs from germline. The chain combines TRBV7-7 with TRBJ1-2, with no clear D. There are 13 residues in the CDR3. Germline CDR1 and CDR2: SSHAT and FNYEAQ (reference sequence). The CDR3 sequence: CASTVGRRDGYTF. The CDR3, as DNA: TGTGCTAGCACCGTTGGACGGAGAGATGGCTACACCTTC.